The rows below give T cell receptor beta chains drawn from one sample of a study of human T cells and chemical hapten exposure. TCRdb re-analysed the RACE reads in MiXCR, keeping a single row per CDR3 protein. The profile shows roughly 24,000 distinct CDR3 sequences, over 9% of them singletons. The specimen was whole blood, collected in connection with sensitization to the hapten diphenylcyclopropenone (DPC). These receptors came from a young man with alopecia areata. Some clones in this sample may be carry-over from other donors' samples. Both conserved end residues are part of each CDR3. Clone size is shown for a subset of rows, as once, few, many or a class of expanded clone.

.	TRBV2	TRBJ2-3	CATWDRGRTDTQYF
.	TRBV9	TRBJ2-7	CASSPSGAEQYF
.	TRBV6-6	TRBJ2-7	CASRLDMKQYF
few	TRBV11-2	TRBJ2-4	CASSLEGYAGKNIQYF
few	TRBV6-5	TRBJ2-7	CASGVRGQNEQYF
many	TRBV27	TRBJ2-7	CASSLNGGSYEQYF
many	TRBV28	TRBJ1-1	CASSPLRRAEAFF
.	TRBV24-1	TRBJ1-2	CATSDLYGYTF
.	TRBV2	TRBJ2-5	CASSGQGLAAETQYF
many	TRBV25-1	TRBJ2-5	CASWERATAQETQYF
.	TRBV30	TRBJ2-5	CAWSVGDYQGALSETQYF
few	TRBV9	TRBJ2-4	CASSPVEGKDIQYF
few	TRBV7-8	TRBJ2-7	CASSFGLAENYEQYF
.	TRBV7-9	TRBJ2-7	CASSRGGYEQYF